Listed below are T cell receptor beta chains from one sample, sequenced in a study of OX40 agonist ivuxolimab in advanced cancers. Assay used: immunoSEQ multiplex PCR; TCRdb lists only in-frame clones, some missing. The sample yields roughly 150,000 clones, 94% seen once. The material was CD4+ or CD8+ T cells sorted from blood, obtained in a trial of the OX40 agonist ivuxolimab. The source of these receptors is an adult with an advanced solid tumor such as melanoma, head and neck, liver or kidney cancer. CDR3s include the opening cysteine and the closing phenylalanine or tryptophan. A D gene is named only where the DNA matches it firmly. Clone size is shown for a subset of rows, as once, few, many or a class of expanded clone.

CDR3nt: TGTGCCAGCAGTGAAGGGGCCAGGGGAGTGAACACTGAAGCTTTCTTT; CDR3aa: CASSEGARGVNTEAFF; abundance: .; v_gene: TRBV2; j_gene: TRBJ1-1; d_gene: .
CDR3nt: TGTGCCAGCAGTCAGTCCTCCTGGCAGCCCCAGCATTTT; CDR3aa: CASSQSSWQPQHF; abundance: .; v_gene: TRBV6-5; j_gene: TRBJ1-5; d_gene: .
CDR3nt: TGTGCCAGCAGTGTCGGGGGTGGGTTTCTCACCGGGGAGCTGTTTTTT; CDR3aa: CASSVGGGFLTGELFF; abundance: .; v_gene: TRBV28; j_gene: TRBJ2-2; d_gene: .
CDR3nt: TGTGCCAGCAGTTCTACAGGGTCGCCCCAGCATTTT; CDR3aa: CASSSTGSPQHF; abundance: .; v_gene: TRBV6-5; j_gene: TRBJ1-5; d_gene: .
CDR3nt: TGTGCCAGCAGTCTAGAGGTCGCAAAAAGCCTCCCCGGGCAGCAGTATTTT; CDR3aa: CASSLEVAKSLPGQQYF; abundance: .; v_gene: TRBV7-6; j_gene: TRBJ2-3; d_gene: .
CDR3nt: TGCGCCAGCAGCCAAGCAGGGGGTTTTAACTATGGCTACACCTTC; CDR3aa: CASSQAGGFNYGYTF; abundance: .; v_gene: TRBV4-1; j_gene: TRBJ1-2; d_gene: TRBD1
CDR3nt: TGTGCCAGCAGCGCCGGACTAGCGGCCGCGGGCGGTGAGCAGTTCTTC; CDR3aa: CASSAGLAAAGGEQFF; abundance: .; v_gene: TRBV7-2; j_gene: TRBJ2-1; d_gene: TRBD2
CDR3nt: TGTGCCAGCAGTTCCCCAACCGGGAGTGAGCAGTTCTTC; CDR3aa: CASSSPTGSEQFF; abundance: .; v_gene: TRBV27; j_gene: TRBJ2-1; d_gene: .
CDR3nt: TGTGCCAGCAGTTCTGAGACAGGGTCTGGAAACACCATATATTTT; CDR3aa: CASSSETGSGNTIYF; abundance: .; v_gene: TRBV28; j_gene: TRBJ1-3; d_gene: TRBD1
CDR3nt: TGTGCCTGGAGTCCAGGGCCAACGGGGACCCAGTACTTC; CDR3aa: CAWSPGPTGTQYF; abundance: .; v_gene: TRBV30; j_gene: TRBJ2-5; d_gene: .
CDR3nt: TGTGCCAGCAGCTTAGCCCCAGGCTGGGACTACGAGCAGTACTTC; CDR3aa: CASSLAPGWDYEQYF; abundance: once; v_gene: TRBV11-3; j_gene: TRBJ2-7; d_gene: .
CDR3nt: TGCGCCAGCAGCCAAGTAGGTACCTATGGCTACACCTTC; CDR3aa: CASSQVGTYGYTF; abundance: .; v_gene: TRBV4-3; j_gene: TRBJ1-2; d_gene: .
CDR3nt: TGTGCCATCGGTTCGGAAACTTATGGCTACACCTTC; CDR3aa: CAIGSETYGYTF; abundance: .; v_gene: TRBV10-3; j_gene: TRBJ1-2; d_gene: .
CDR3nt: TGTGCCAGCAGCCTCTCGGCGGGGTCCGGGGATACGCAGTATTTT; CDR3aa: CASSLSAGSGDTQYF; abundance: once; v_gene: TRBV9; j_gene: TRBJ2-3; d_gene: .
CDR3nt: TGTGCCACCCAAGGAACAGGGGGCACTGAAGCTTTCTTT; CDR3aa: CATQGTGGTEAFF; abundance: .; v_gene: TRBV15; j_gene: TRBJ1-1; d_gene: TRBD1
CDR3nt: TGTGCCAGCAGCAACTTTTCACCTCAGGGCCCGGTAGTAAATCAGCCCCAGCATTTT; CDR3aa: CASSNFSPQGPVVNQPQHF; abundance: .; v_gene: TRBV28; j_gene: TRBJ1-5; d_gene: .
CDR3nt: TGTGCCAGCAGCCTTGGTCCGGGACAGGCTTCTGGAAACACCATATATTTT; CDR3aa: CASSLGPGQASGNTIYF; abundance: .; v_gene: TRBV7-6; j_gene: TRBJ1-3; d_gene: TRBD1
CDR3nt: TGTGCCAGCAGCTTAAGATGGGTCGGGAGTCGCACAGATACGCAGTATTTT; CDR3aa: CASSLRWVGSRTDTQYF; abundance: .; v_gene: TRBV11-2; j_gene: TRBJ2-3; d_gene: .
CDR3nt: TGTGCCAGCAGCTCCCGGGACAGCGCTGGAAACACCATATATTTT; CDR3aa: CASSSRDSAGNTIYF; abundance: .; v_gene: TRBV4-1; j_gene: TRBJ1-3; d_gene: TRBD1
CDR3nt: TGCGCCAGCAGCCAAGAGGCGGACAAGGAGGAGACCCAGTACTTC; CDR3aa: CASSQEADKEETQYF; abundance: .; v_gene: TRBV4-1; j_gene: TRBJ2-5; d_gene: .
CDR3nt: TGTGCCAGCAGTGAAGTTGGGACAGGGGGCGCAGATACGCAGTATTTT; CDR3aa: CASSEVGTGGADTQYF; abundance: .; v_gene: TRBV6-1; j_gene: TRBJ2-3; d_gene: TRBD1
CDR3nt: TGTGCCATCAGTGAGAACGTGGGCAGGGTGGCCTACGAGCAGTACTTC; CDR3aa: CAISENVGRVAYEQYF; abundance: .; v_gene: TRBV10-3; j_gene: TRBJ2-7; d_gene: .
CDR3nt: TGTGCCAGCAGCTTACGCGGTTTGGAAGCTTTCTTT; CDR3aa: CASSLRGLEAFF; abundance: .; v_gene: TRBV11-2; j_gene: TRBJ1-1; d_gene: .
CDR3nt: TGTGCCAGCAGCGTAGCCAGCTATGGCTACACCTTC; CDR3aa: CASSVASYGYTF; abundance: .; v_gene: TRBV9; j_gene: TRBJ1-2; d_gene: .
CDR3nt: TGTGCCAGTAGCCCCCTAGGGCGGGAGGGATCCTACGAGCAGTACTTC; CDR3aa: CASSPLGREGSYEQYF; abundance: .; v_gene: TRBV19; j_gene: TRBJ2-7; d_gene: TRBD2
CDR3nt: TGTGCCATCAGTGGTGGGACGGGATTTGGCTACACCTTC; CDR3aa: CAISGGTGFGYTF; abundance: .; v_gene: TRBV10-3; j_gene: TRBJ1-2; d_gene: .
CDR3nt: TGTGCCAGCAGGGGCGCCCCGGGTGGCATGACTAATGAAAAACTGTTTTTT; CDR3aa: CASRGAPGGMTNEKLFF; abundance: .; v_gene: TRBV28; j_gene: TRBJ1-4; d_gene: .